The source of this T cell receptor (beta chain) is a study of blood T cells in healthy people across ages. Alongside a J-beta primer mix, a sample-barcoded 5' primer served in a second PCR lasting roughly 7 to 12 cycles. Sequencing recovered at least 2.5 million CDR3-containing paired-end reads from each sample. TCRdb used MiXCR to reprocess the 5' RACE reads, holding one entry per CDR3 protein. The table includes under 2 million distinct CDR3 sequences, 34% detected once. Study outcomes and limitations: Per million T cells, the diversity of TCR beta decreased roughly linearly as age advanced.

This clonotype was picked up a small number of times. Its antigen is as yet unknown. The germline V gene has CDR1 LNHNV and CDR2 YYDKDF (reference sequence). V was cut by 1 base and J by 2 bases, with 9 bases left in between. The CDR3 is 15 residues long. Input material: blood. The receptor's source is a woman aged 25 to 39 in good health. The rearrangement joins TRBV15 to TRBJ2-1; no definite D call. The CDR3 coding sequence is TGTGCCACCAGCAGAGCGGTGAGAACCTACAATGAGCAGTTCTTC. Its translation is CATSRAVRTYNEQFF.